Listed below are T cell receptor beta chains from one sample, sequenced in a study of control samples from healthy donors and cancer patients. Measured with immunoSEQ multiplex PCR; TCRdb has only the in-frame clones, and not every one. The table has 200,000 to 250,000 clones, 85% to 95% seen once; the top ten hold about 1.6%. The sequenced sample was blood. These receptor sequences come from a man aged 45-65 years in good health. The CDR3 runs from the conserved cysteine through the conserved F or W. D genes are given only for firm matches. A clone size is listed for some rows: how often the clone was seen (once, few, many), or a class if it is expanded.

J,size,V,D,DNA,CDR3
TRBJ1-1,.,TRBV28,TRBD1,TGTGCCAGCAGGGGACAGGGGTCCGCACCCCTTTTGAACACTGAAGCTTTCTTT,CASRGQGSAPLLNTEAFF
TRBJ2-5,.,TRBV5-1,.,TGCGCCAGCAGCTCCGCGAGGAAGGAGACCCAGTACTTC,CASSSARKETQYF
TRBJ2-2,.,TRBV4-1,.,TGCGCCAGCAGCCAAGATCCGAACGGACGGGGGAACACCGGGGAGCTGTTTTTT,CASSQDPNGRGNTGELFF
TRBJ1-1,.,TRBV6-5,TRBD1,TGTGCCAGCAGGAGCACCGGGACAGGGAACACTGAAGCTTTCTTT,CASRSTGTGNTEAFF
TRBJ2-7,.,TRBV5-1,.,TGCGCCAGCCTGCCTGTGCCCGGGACTCCCAGGAGCGAGCAGTACTTC,CASLPVPGTPRSEQYF
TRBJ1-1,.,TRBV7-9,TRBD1,TGTGCCAGCACCCACATACAGGGGGTCTCGGGAGCTTTCTTT,CASTHIQGVSGAFF
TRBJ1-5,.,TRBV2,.,TGTGCCAGCAGTGATGAGGGTGATAGCAATCAGCCCCAGCATTTT,CASSDEGDSNQPQHF
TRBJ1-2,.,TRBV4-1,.,TGCGCCAGCAGCCAAGATCCCGAACCGTCTAACTATGGCTACACCTTC,CASSQDPEPSNYGYTF
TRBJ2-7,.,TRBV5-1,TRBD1,TGCGCCAGCAGCCTTCAGGACAGGGTGGGGGAGCAGTACTTC,CASSLQDRVGEQYF
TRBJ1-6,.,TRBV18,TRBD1,TGTGCCAGCTCACAGCGGACAGGGAATCACTCACCCCTCCACTTT,CASSQRTGNHSPLHF
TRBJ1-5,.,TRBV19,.,TGTGCCAGTAGTATAGGCGGCCCATGGGGGAATCAGCCCCAGCATTTT,CASSIGGPWGNQPQHF
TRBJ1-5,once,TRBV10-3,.,TGTGCCACAACCAACAGTGATAGCAATCAGCCCCAGCATTTT,CATTNSDSNQPQHF
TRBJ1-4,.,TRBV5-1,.,TGCGCCAGCAGCCTATCCCATGGGGGTGAAAAACTGTTTTTT,CASSLSHGGEKLFF
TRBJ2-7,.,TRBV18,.,TGTGCCAGCTCACCAGGTCGTCTCAGAGGGGGGCTCTACGAGCAGTACTTC,CASSPGRLRGGLYEQYF
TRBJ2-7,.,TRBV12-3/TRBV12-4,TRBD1,TGTGCCAGCGTTCGGACAGGAGCATACGAGCAGTACTTC,CASVRTGAYEQYF
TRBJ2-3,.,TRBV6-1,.,TGTGCCAGCAGTGAGAGGGGCACAGATACGCAGTATTTT,CASSERGTDTQYF